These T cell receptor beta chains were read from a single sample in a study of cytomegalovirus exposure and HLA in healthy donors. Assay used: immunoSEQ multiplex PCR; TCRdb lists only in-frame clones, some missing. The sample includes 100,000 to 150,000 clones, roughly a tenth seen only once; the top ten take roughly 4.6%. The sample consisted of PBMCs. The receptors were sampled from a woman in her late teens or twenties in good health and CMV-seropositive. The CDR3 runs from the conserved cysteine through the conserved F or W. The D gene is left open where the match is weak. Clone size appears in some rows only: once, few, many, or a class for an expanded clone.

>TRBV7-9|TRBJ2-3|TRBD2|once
CASSLVIAGEDTQYF
TGTGCCAGCAGCTTAGTAATAGCGGGAGAGGATACGCAGTATTTT
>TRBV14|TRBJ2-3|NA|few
CASSQGCSINKKTNTDTQYF
TGTGCCAGCAGCCAAGGATGTTCAATAAACAAAAAGACAAACACAGATACGCAGTATTTT
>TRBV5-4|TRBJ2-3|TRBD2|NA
CASSLELAGGGLDTQYF
TGTGCCAGCAGCTTGGAGCTAGCGGGAGGGGGTTTAGATACGCAGTATTTT
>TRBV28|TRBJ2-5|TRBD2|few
CASADQREVEETQYF
TGTGCCAGCGCCGATCAGCGGGAGGTGGAGGAGACCCAGTACTTC
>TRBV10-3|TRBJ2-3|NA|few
CAISSYRAEAATDTQYF
TGTGCCATCAGTAGCTACAGGGCGGAGGCTGCGACAGATACGCAGTATTTT
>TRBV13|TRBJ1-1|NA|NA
CASSLGLRGAEAFF
TGTGCCAGCAGCTTAGGCCTGCGGGGGGCTGAAGCTTTCTTT
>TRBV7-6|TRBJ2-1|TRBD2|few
CASSSGTSAYNEQFF
TGTGCCAGCAGTTCCGGGACTAGCGCCTACAATGAGCAGTTCTTC
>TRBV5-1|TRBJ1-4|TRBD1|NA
CASSTGAGYEKLFF
TGCGCCAGCAGCACAGGGGCGGGGTATGAAAAACTGTTTTTT
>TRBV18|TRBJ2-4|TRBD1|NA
CASSPPGQGSYIQYF
TGTGCCAGCTCACCACCGGGACAGGGGAGTTACATTCAGTACTTC
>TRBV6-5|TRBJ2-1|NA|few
CASRDRGQFF
TGTGCCAGCAGGGACCGGGGGCAGTTCTTC
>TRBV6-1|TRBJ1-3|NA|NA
CASRVGGSSGNTIYF
TGTGCCAGCAGAGTCGGGGGGAGCTCTGGAAACACCATATATTTT
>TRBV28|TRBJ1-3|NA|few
CASCSPPSGNTIYF
TGTGCCAGCTGCAGTCCTCCCTCTGGAAACACCATATATTTT
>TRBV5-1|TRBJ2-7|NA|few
CASSFGQSYEQYF
TGCGCCAGCAGCTTCGGACAGTCCTACGAGCAGTACTTC
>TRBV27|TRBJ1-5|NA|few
CASSPNTNNQPQHF
TGTGCCAGCAGTCCGAACACGAACAATCAGCCCCAGCATTTT
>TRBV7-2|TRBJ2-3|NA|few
CASSSRYSTDTQYF
TGTGCCAGCAGCTCCCGCTATAGCACAGATACGCAGTATTTT
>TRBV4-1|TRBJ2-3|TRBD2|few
CASSQAGTSGRNTQYF
TGCGCCAGCAGCCAAGCGGGGACTAGCGGGAGGAATACGCAGTATTTT
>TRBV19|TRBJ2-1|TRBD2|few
CASSMNSGGYGRGINEQFF
TGTGCCAGTAGTATGAATAGCGGGGGCTACGGGAGGGGAATCAATGAGCAGTTCTTC
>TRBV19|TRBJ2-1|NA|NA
CASTTSFLGNNEQFF
TGTGCCAGTACAACTAGCTTTCTGGGGAACAATGAGCAGTTCTTC
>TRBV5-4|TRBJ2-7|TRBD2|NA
CASSLGTSGNDEQYF
TGTGCCAGCAGCTTGGGGACTAGCGGGAACGACGAGCAGTACTTC
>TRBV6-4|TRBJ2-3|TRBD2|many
CASSVTLAGGDTQYF
TGTGCCAGCAGTGTGACACTAGCGGGAGGAGATACGCAGTATTTT
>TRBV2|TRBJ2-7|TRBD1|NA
CASRKTGLYEQYF
TGTGCCAGCAGAAAGACAGGGCTCTACGAGCAGTACTTC
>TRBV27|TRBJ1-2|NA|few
CASRFSRGVHGYTF
TGTGCCAGCAGATTCTCGCGGGGGGTCCATGGCTACACCTTC
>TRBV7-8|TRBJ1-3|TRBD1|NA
CASSFGTATSGNTIYF
TGTGCCAGCAGCTTTGGGACAGCCACCTCTGGAAACACCATATATTTT
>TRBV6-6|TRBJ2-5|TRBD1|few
CASSFAQGANGETQYF
TGTGCCAGCAGTTTCGCACAGGGGGCGAACGGAGAGACCCAGTACTTC
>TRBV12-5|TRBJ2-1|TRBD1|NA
CASGLGQGAGEQFF
TGTGCTAGTGGTTTGGGGCAGGGGGCAGGTGAGCAGTTCTTC
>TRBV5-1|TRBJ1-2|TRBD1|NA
CASSLAGTGALNYGYTF
TGCGCCAGCAGCTTGGCCGGGACAGGGGCGCTTAACTATGGCTACACCTTC
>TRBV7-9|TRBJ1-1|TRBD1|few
CASSLGQVEAFF
TGTGCCAGCAGCTTGGGACAGGTTGAAGCTTTCTTT
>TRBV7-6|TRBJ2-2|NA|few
CASTLVQGGTGELFF
TGTGCCAGCACCCTAGTACAGGGAGGGACCGGGGAGCTGTTTTTT
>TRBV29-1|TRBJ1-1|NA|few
CSVARATEAFF
TGCAGCGTTGCCAGGGCTACTGAAGCTTTCTTT
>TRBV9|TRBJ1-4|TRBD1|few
CASSVLEGAGEKLFF
TGTGCCAGCAGCGTACTCGAGGGGGCAGGTGAAAAACTGTTTTTT
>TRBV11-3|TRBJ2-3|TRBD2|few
CASSSVAGGPGDTQYF
TGTGCCAGCAGCTCGGTAGCGGGAGGGCCTGGAGATACGCAGTATTTT
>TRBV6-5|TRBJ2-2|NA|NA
CASNPGGLPTGELFF
TGTGCCAGCAACCCAGGGGGGCTACCTACCGGGGAGCTGTTTTTT
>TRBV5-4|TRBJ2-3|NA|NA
CASSLPGDTQYF
TGTGCCAGCAGCCTTCCCGGGGATACGCAGTATTTT
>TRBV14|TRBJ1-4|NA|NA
CASSHEGSKLFF
TGTGCCAGCAGCCATGAGGGTTCAAAACTGTTTTTT
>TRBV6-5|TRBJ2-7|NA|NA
CASSYGGRFYEQYF
TGTGCCAGCAGTTATGGGGGCAGGTTCTACGAGCAGTACTTC
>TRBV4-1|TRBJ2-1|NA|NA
CASSQDSPSSYNEQFF
TGCGCCAGCAGCCAAGATAGCCCCAGCTCCTACAATGAGCAGTTCTTC
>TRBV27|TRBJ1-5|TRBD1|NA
CARSWGQGQHQHF
TGTGCCAGAAGTTGGGGACAGGGGCAGCACCAGCATTTT
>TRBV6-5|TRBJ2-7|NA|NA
CASSYVAGQSYEQYF
TGTGCCAGCAGTTACGTTGCAGGACAGTCCTACGAGCAGTACTTC
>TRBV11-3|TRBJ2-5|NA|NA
CASSLGQSGGETQYF
TGTGCCAGCAGCTTAGGACAGTCCGGCGGAGAGACCCAGTACTTC
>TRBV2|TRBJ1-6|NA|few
CASSESTGSPLHF
TGTGCCAGCAGTGAGTCGACGGGTTCACCCCTCCACTTT
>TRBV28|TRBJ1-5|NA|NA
CASSLTRPQHF
TGTGCCAGCAGTCTGACTAGGCCCCAGCATTTT
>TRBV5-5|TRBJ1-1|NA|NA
CASSLNTEAFF
TGTGCCAGCAGCCTAAACACTGAAGCTTTCTTT
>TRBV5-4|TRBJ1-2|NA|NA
CASSLDGGPRGYTF
TGTGCCAGCAGCCTTGACGGAGGCCCCCGAGGCTACACCTTC
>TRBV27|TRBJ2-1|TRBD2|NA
CASSLSRASGYNEQFF
TGTGCCAGCAGTTTATCGAGGGCTAGCGGTTACAATGAGCAGTTCTTC
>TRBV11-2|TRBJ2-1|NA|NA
CASIGGRPGLITYNEQFF
TGTGCCAGCATTGGGGGGAGGCCGGGACTGATCACTTACAATGAGCAGTTCTTC
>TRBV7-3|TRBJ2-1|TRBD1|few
CASSLEQGNEQFF
TGTGCCAGCAGCTTAGAACAGGGGAATGAGCAGTTCTTC
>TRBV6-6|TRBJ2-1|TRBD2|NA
CASRHGGAAEQFF
TGTGCCAGCAGACACGGGGGGGCTGCTGAGCAGTTCTTC
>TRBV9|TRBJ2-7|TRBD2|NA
CASSASGGLSYEQYF
TGTGCCAGCAGCGCGTCGGGAGGCCTTTCCTACGAGCAGTACTTC
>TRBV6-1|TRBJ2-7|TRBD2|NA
CASSRTSGSSYEQYF
TGTGCCAGCAGTAGAACTAGCGGGAGCTCCTACGAGCAGTACTTC
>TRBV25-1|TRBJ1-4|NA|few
CASSEPSPGATNEKLFF
TGTGCCAGCAGTGAGCCAAGCCCAGGGGCAACTAATGAAAAACTGTTTTTT